One and the same sample provided the 7 T cell receptor beta chains below, sequenced in a study of cytomegalovirus exposure and HLA in healthy donors. Primers included in the PCR were 60 Vbeta and 13 Jbeta primers. Profiled with immunoSEQ multiplex PCR; TCRdb holds only in-frame clones, not every one. This sample has tens of thousands of clones, with over 75% found just once. Sequenced: PBMCs. The receptors derive from a female donor in good health and CMV-seronegative.

The J gene is TRBJ2-7, the V gene TRBV9, with a tentative D call TRBD2 (6 bases). Germline CDR1 is SGDLS and CDR2 is YYNGEE. Trimming shortened V by 4 bases and J by 4 bases, and 15 bases separated the two germline ends. The CDR3 runs to 14 residues. CDR3 nucleotide sequence: TGTGCCAGCAGCCCCGGGACTCTCCGGTACGAGCAGTACTTC. This encodes CASSPGTLRYEQYF.

V usage is TRBV11-2 and J usage is TRBJ2-7, with 10 positions matching TRBD2. The CDR3 is 15 residues long. Germline V gene sequence: CDR1 SGHAT, CDR2 FQNNGV. The J segment lost 2 bases and the V segment lost 6 bases, leaving 7 bases of the junction unmatched. CDR3 protein: CASSLNSGGTYEQYF. CDR3 coding DNA: TGTGCCAGCAGTTTGAATAGCGGGGGGACCTACGAGCAGTACTTC.

The chain carries TRBV11-3 and TRBJ2-5; 7 bases are a match to TRBD2. TRBJ2-7 explains the end of the DNA better; the J call may be wrong. Per germline, CDR1 SGHNT and CDR2 YENEEA. This CDR3 is built from 14 residues. The chain's CDR3 is CASSSTSQGSEQYF. CDR3 nucleotide sequence: TGTGCCAGCAGCTCGACTAGCCAGGGCTCCGAGCAGTACTTC.

This clone was recorded only once. J is TRBJ2-7 and V is TRBV19; TRBD1 aligns across 7 bases. Trimming took 5 bases from V and 7 from J; bases not matched to a gene: 8. From germline, CDR1 is LNHDA and CDR2 SQIVND (reference sequence). The CDR3 has 13 residues. CDR3 residues: CASSPRTGREQYF. The CDR3 DNA reads TGTGCCAGTAGTCCAAGGACAGGTCGAGAGCAGTACTTC. Looking up the rest from reference TRBV19 and TRBJ2-7 gives the full variable domain: DGGITQSPKYLFRKEGQNVTLSCEQNLNHDAMYWYRQDPGQGLRLIYYSQIVNDFQKGDIAEGYSVSREKKESFPLTVTSAQKNPTAFYLCASSPRTGREQYFGPGTRLTVT.

J is TRBJ2-1 and V is TRBV7-9; D remains unclear. The CDR3 contains 14 residues. Germline CDR1 reads SEHNR; CDR2 reads FQNEAQ (reference sequence). V was trimmed by 0 bases and J by 6 bases, leaving 9 bases between them. CDR3 nucleotides: TGTGCCAGCAGCTTAGCGCTACAGATCAATGAGCAGTTCTTC. Translating it yields CASSLALQINEQFF.

CDR3 sequence: CASSFDYKRDNEQFF. For the CDR3, the DNA is TGTGCCAGCAGTTTCGACTATAAAAGGGACAATGAGCAGTTCTTC. V and J are TRBV28 and TRBJ2-1, with D possibly matching TRBD2 (5 bases). The germline gives CDR1 MDHEN, CDR2 SYDVKM. The germline V and J ends were trimmed by 3 bases and 5 bases, with 14 bases remaining between them. This CDR3 region has 15 residues.

This clone was seen only once. The rearrangement joins TRBV10-3 to TRBJ2-7; the match to TRBD1 covers 9 bases. The germline gives CDR1 ENHRY, CDR2 SYGVKD. This CDR3 has 12 residues. Trimming cost V 7 bases and J 4 bases; bases outside gene matches: 2. The CDR3 reads CAITDRGYEQYF. CDR3 in DNA: TGTGCCATCACGGACAGGGGTTACGAGCAGTACTTC.